The 15 T cell receptor beta chains below were found in one sample sequenced in a study of blood T cell repertoires in COVID-19. Some clones are missing from TCRdb's copy, which holds only in-frame ones; the method was immunoSEQ multiplex PCR. The table has a few hundred thousand clones, roughly 81% seen once; the top ten hold around 3%. Sequencing used peripheral blood. The receptors were sampled from a man between 45 and 60 years old who had recovered from COVID-19.

In regard to this clone: The identical CDR3 is also encoded by other nucleotide sequences in the sample. The chain recombines TRBV30 with TRBJ2-7; maybe TRBD2 (6 bases). The CDR3 length is 11 residues. Germline CDR1 and CDR2: GTSNPN and SVGIG (reference sequence). Between the trimmed V and J ends, which lost 2 bases and 5 bases, there was a span of 7 bases. The CDR3 nucleotides read TGTGCCTGGAGTCCGGGAGACGAGCAGTACTTC. Its translation is CAWSPGDEQYF.

The chain has TRBV27 and TRBJ2-1, with 9 nucleotides matching TRBD2. Trimming took 2 bases from V and 8 from J; bases not matched to a gene: 4. CDR1 is MNHEY and CDR2 is SMNVEV in the germline V gene (reference sequence). This CDR3 has 14 amino acids. CDR3 DNA sequence: TGTGCCAGCAGTTTAATGGGACTAGCCCATGAGCAGTTCTTC. Amino acids: CASSLMGLAHEQFF.

The V call is TRBV28, the J call TRBJ2-5; 11 nucleotides agree with TRBD1. This CDR3 region has 15 residues. The trim removed 6 bases at V and 1 base at J, leaving 4 bases unmatched. Looked up from germline, CDR1 is MDHEN and CDR2 is SYDVKM. CDR3 nucleotides: TGTGCCAGCAGCCCCGGGACAGGGGGCCAAGAGACCCAGTACTTC. Residues: CASSPGTGGQETQYF.

The sample holds a few counts of this clone. V is TRBV28 and J is TRBJ2-7; 8 nucleotides agree with TRBD1. Germline CDR1 is MDHEN and CDR2 is SYDVKM. The J segment lost 3 bases and the V segment lost 6 bases, leaving 7 bases of the junction unmatched. The CDR3 is 14 amino acids. DNA for the CDR3: TGTGCCAGCAGAACCGGGACAGGAAACTACGAGCAGTACTTC. Protein product: CASRTGTGNYEQYF.

V usage is TRBV5-8 and J usage is TRBJ2-5; no clear D. The CDR3 spans 15 residues. The V end lost 4 bases, the J end lost 5 bases, and 18 bases lay between the germline ends. Germline V gene sequence: CDR1 SGHTS, CDR2 YDEGEE. The CDR3 nucleotides read TGTGCCAGCAGCCTTGTCGGCCAGCTACAGGAGACCCAGTACTTC. It translates to CASSLVGQLQETQYF. The whole variable domain, remainder taken from reference TRBV5-8 and TRBJ2-5, is EAGVTQSPTHLIKTRGQQATLRCSPISGHTSVYWYQQALGLGLQFLLWYDEGEERNRGNFPPRFSGRQFPNYSSELNVNALELEDSALYLCASSLVGQLQETQYFGPGTRLLVL.

The rearrangement links TRBV7-2 to TRBJ2-7; 11 nucleotides line up with TRBD2. CDR3 length: 18 residues. Germline loops: CDR1 SGHTA, CDR2 FQGNSA. Losses at the gene ends were 5 bases for V and 0 bases for J; bases not matched to a gene: 12. DNA of the CDR3: TGTGCCAGCAGCCTCCCGACTAGCGGGGAAAAGATCTCCTACGAGCAGTACTTC. It translates to CASSLPTSGEKISYEQYF. The variable domain in full, completed from reference TRBV7-2 and TRBJ2-7, reads GAGVSQSPSNKVTEKGKDVELRCDPISGHTALYWYRQSLGQGLEFLIYFQGNSAPDKSGLPSDRFSAERTGGSVSTLTIQRTQQEDSAVYLCASSLPTSGEKISYEQYFGPGTRLTVT.

The chain uses TRBV27 and TRBJ2-7; 10 bases agree with TRBD2. CDR1 is MNHEY, CDR2 SMNVEV, per germline (reference sequence). The CDR3 is 15 amino acids. J was trimmed by 3 bases and V by 3 bases; bases with no gene match: 5. The CDR3: CASSFTGTSVYEQYF. The CDR3 DNA sequence: TGTGCCAGCAGTTTCACCGGGACTAGCGTCTACGAGCAGTACTTC.

The chain carries TRBV27 and TRBJ2-1; 9 bases are a match to TRBD2. This CDR3 has 16 amino acids. Germline loops: CDR1 MNHEY, CDR2 SMNVEV (reference sequence). After removal of 1 base from V and 4 bases from J, the junction contained 5 bases not matched to a gene. The CDR3 spells CASSLFSTSGYNEQFF. Written as DNA, the CDR3 is TGTGCCAGCAGTTTATTTTCAACTAGCGGGTACAATGAGCAGTTCTTC.

J is TRBJ1-5 and V is TRBV19, with D unclear. This CDR3 region has 16 residues. Per germline, CDR1 LNHDA and CDR2 SQIVND (reference sequence). Trimming removed 7 bases at V and 1 base at J, with 17 bases between. CDR3 DNA: TGTGCCAGTACCCCCGGAGGGTGGGGAAGCAATCAGCCCCAGCATTTT. Amino acids: CASTPGGWGSNQPQHF.

The chain joins TRBV7-9 to TRBJ1-4; 9 bases fit TRBD1. The CDR3 spans 15 residues. Germline lookup yields CDR1 SEHNR and CDR2 FQNEAQ (reference sequence). The V and J ends lost 5 bases and 7 bases, in that order; junction bases with no gene match: 8. The CDR3 DNA reads TGTGCCAGCAGCCCTCCGACAGGGGGTCGTGAAAAACTGTTTTTT. Amino acids: CASSPPTGGREKLFF.

The V call is TRBV28, the J call TRBJ1-3; 7 bases align to TRBD1. The CDR3 runs 15 residues. Losses at the gene ends were 6 bases for V and 1 base for J; bases not matched to a gene: 6. Germline values: CDR1 MDHEN, CDR2 SYDVKM. The CDR3 region has the DNA TGTGCCAGCAGCCACAGGGGAGCATCTGGAAACACCATATATTTT. It codes for CASSHRGASGNTIYF.

The V gene is TRBV5-1, the J gene TRBJ1-1, with TRBD1 identical over 7 bases. Per the germline V gene, CDR1 is SGHRS and CDR2 is YFSETQ. After removal of 4 bases from V and 6 bases from J, the junction contained 9 bases not matched to a gene. The CDR3 length is 14 residues. Written as DNA, the CDR3 is TGCGCCAGCAGCCTCATGACAGGGAGCCCTGAAGCTTTCTTT. This gives the protein CASSLMTGSPEAFF.

The CDR3 DNA reads TGTGCCAGCTCACCATATGGAGCAGGGGGCGGCACTGAAGCTTTCTTT. This translates into CASSPYGAGGGTEAFF. The rearrangement uses TRBV18 and TRBJ1-1; TRBD1 matches 8 bases. Germline V gene sequence: CDR1 KGHSH, CDR2 LQKENI. The junction had 9 bases not matched to a gene; V was cut back by 2 bases and J by 4 bases. The CDR3 has 16 amino acids.

V and J are TRBV30 and TRBJ2-1; the D is unclear. Looked up from germline, CDR1 is GTSNPN and CDR2 is SVGIG (reference sequence). This CDR3 contains 13 residues. The V and J ends lost 0 bases and 5 bases respectively, with 8 bases between them. CDR3 nucleotide sequence: TGTGCCTGGAGTGTTAGCCTCAACAATGAGCAGTTCTTC. It translates to CAWSVSLNNEQFF.

The chain has TRBV15 and TRBJ1-1; D unresolved. The CDR3 is 13 residues long. In germline, CDR1 is LNHNV, CDR2 YYDKDF (reference sequence). V was trimmed by 3 bases and J by 4 bases, leaving 9 bases between them. As DNA, the CDR3 is TGTGCCACCAGCAGGGAACGGGTCACTGAAGCTTTCTTT. It encodes CATSRERVTEAFF.